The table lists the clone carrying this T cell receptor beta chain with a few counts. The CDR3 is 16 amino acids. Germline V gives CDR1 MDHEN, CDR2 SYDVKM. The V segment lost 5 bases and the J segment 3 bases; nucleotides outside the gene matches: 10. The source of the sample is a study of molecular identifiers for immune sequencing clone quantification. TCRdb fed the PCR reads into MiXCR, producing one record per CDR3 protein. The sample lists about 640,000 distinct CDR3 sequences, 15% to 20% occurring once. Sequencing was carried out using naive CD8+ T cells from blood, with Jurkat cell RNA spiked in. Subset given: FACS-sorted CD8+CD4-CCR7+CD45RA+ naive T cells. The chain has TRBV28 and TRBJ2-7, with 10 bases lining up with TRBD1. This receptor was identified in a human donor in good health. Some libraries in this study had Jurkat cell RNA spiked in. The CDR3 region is CASSPPSGQGVYEQYF. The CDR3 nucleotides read TGTGCCAGCAGTCCCCCCTCCGGACAGGGGGTCTACGAGCAGTACTTC.